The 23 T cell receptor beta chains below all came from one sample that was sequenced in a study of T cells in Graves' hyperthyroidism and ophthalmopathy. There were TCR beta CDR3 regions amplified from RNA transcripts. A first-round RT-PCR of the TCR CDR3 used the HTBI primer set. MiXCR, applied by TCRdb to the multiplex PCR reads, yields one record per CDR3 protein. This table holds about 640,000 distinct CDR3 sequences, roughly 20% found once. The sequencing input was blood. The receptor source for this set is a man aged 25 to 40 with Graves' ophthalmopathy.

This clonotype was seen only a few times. The CDR3 loop is CASSYDSGKGSNEQFF. In DNA form, the CDR3 reads TGTGCCAGCAGTTATGATAGCGGGAAGGGATCAAATGAGCAGTTCTTC. V usage is TRBV7-3 and J usage is TRBJ2-1; 8 positions match TRBD2. The CDR3 loop spans 16 amino acids. Trimming cost V 6 bases and J 7 bases; bases outside gene matches: 14. Germline loops: CDR1 SGHTA, CDR2 FQGTGA.

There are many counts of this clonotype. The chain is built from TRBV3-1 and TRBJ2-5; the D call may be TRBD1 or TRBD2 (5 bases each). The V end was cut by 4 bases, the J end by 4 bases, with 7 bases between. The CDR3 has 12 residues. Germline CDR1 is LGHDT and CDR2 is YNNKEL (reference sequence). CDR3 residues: CASSPGPETQYF. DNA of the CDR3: TGTGCCAGCAGCCCGGGGCCAGAGACCCAGTACTTC.

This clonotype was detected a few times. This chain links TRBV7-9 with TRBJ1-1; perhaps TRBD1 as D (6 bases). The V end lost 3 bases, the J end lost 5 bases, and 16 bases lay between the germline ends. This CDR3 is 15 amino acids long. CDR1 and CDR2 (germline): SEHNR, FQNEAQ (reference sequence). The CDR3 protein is CASSLDLGGRTEAFF. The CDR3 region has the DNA TGTGCCAGCAGCTTGGACTTGGGGGGCAGAACTGAAGCTTTCTTT. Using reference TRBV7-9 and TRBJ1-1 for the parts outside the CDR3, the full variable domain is DTGVSQNPRHKITKRGQNVTFRCDPISEHNRLYWYRQTLGQGPEFLTYFQNEAQLEKSRLLSDRFSAERPKGSFSTLEIQRTEQGDSAMYLCASSLDLGGRTEAFFGQGTRLTVV.

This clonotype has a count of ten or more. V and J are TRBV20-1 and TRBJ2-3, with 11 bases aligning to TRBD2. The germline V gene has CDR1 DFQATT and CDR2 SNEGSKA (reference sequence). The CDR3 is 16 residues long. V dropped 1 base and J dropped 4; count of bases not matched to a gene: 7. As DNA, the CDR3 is TGCAGTGCTAGAGGCATGACTAGCGGGGAGGCAGATACGCAGTATTTT. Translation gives CSARGMTSGEADTQYF.

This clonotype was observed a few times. CDR3 protein: CASSSGTGGYTF. CDR3 nucleotide sequence: TGTGCCAGCAGTAGTGGGACAGGGGGCTACACCTTC. This chain connects TRBV27 to TRBJ1-2, with 9 bases lining up with TRBD1. The CDR3 runs to 12 residues. The V segment lost 5 bases and the J segment 8 bases; nucleotides outside the gene matches: 3. Germline loops: CDR1 MNHEY, CDR2 SMNVEV (reference sequence).

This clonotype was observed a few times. The CDR3 spells CALVGGVAGELFF. The CDR3 DNA reads as TGTGCCTTGGTGGGCGGGGTGGCCGGGGAGCTGTTTTTT. The rearrangement joins TRBV30 to TRBJ2-2, with a weak D call TRBD2 (6 bases). The CDR3 is made up of 13 amino acids. CDR1 and CDR2 from the germline V gene are GTSNPN and SVGIG (reference sequence). The ends were cut back, 7 bases at V and 6 bases at J, with 15 bases in the middle. The entire variable domain, with the rest obtained from reference TRBV30 and TRBJ2-2, is as follows: SQTIHQWPATLVQPVGSPLSLECTVEGTSNPNLYWYRQAAGRGLQLLFYSVGIGQISSEVPQNLSASRPQDRQFILSSKKLLLSDSGFYLCALVGGVAGELFFGEGSRLTVL.

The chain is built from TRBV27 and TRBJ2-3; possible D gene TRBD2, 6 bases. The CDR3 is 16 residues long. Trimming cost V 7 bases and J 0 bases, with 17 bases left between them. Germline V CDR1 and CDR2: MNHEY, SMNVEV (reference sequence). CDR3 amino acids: CASTPQVGGSTDTQYF. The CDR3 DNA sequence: TGTGCCAGCACCCCTCAGGTGGGAGGAAGCACAGATACGCAGTATTTT.

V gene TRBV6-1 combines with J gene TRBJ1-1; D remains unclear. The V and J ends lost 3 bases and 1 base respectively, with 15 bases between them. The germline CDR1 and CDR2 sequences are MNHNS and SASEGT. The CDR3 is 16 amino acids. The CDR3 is CASSDWVLGRNTEAFF. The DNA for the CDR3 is TGTGCCAGCAGTGATTGGGTATTAGGACGGAACACTGAAGCTTTCTTT.

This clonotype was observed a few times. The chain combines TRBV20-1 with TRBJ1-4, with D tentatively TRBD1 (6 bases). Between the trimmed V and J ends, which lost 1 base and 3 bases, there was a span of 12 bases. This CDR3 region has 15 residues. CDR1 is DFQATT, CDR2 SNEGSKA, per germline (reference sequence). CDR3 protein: CSARGGQPANEKLFF. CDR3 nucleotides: TGCAGTGCTAGAGGCGGACAGCCGGCTAATGAAAAACTGTTTTTT.

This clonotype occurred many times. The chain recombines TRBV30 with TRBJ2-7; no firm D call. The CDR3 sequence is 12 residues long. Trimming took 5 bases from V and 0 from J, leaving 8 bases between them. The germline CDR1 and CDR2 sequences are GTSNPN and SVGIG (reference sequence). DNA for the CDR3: TGTGCCTGGGGCGGATACTCCTACGAGCAGTACTTC. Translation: CAWGGYSYEQYF.

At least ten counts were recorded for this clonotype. The CDR3 is CASSFGGQETQYF. The CDR3 DNA sequence: TGTGCCAGCAGCTTCGGGGGGCAAGAGACCCAGTACTTC. This sequence joins TRBV28 and TRBJ2-5; 7 bases line up with TRBD2. V lost 6 bases, J lost 2 bases, and 3 bases stayed unmatched. The germline V gene encodes CDR1 MDHEN and CDR2 SYDVKM. This CDR3 has 13 amino acids.

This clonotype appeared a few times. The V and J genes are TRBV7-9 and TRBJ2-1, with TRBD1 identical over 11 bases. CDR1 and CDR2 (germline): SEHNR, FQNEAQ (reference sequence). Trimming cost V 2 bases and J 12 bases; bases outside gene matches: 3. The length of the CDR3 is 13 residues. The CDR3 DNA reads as TGTGCCAGCAGCTTACGGGACAGGGGGTGGCAGTTCTTC. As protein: CASSLRDRGWQFF.

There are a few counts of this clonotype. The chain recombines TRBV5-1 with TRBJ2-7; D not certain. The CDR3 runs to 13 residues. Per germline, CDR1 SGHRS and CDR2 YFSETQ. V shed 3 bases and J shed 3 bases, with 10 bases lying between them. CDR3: CASSSPEDYEQYF. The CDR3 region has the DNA TGCGCCAGCAGCTCGCCCGAGGACTACGAGCAGTACTTC.

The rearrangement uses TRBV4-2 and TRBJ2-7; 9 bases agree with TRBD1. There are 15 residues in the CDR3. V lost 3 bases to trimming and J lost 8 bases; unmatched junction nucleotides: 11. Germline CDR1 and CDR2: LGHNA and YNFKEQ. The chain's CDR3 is CASSQEDRGPYKQYF. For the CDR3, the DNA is TGTGCCAGCAGCCAGGAGGACAGGGGTCCGTACAAGCAGTACTTC.

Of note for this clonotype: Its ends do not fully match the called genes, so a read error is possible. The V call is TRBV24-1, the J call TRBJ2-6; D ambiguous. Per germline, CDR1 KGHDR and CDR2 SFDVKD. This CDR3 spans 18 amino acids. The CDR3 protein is CASSLSSPSFSGANVLTF. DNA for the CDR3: TGTGCCAGCAGTTTATCATCACCTTCGTTCTCTGGGGCCAACGTCCTGACTTTC.

The CDR3 nucleotides are TGTGCCAGCAGCCGCGATGGTAGGGGAGGTGAGCAGTTCTTC. Residues: CASSRDGRGGEQFF. V is TRBV7-2 and J is TRBJ2-1, with D possibly matching TRBD2 (6 bases). CDR1 and CDR2 (germline): SGHTA, FQGNSA. Trimming took 5 bases from V and 9 from J, leaving 17 bases between them. The CDR3 consists of 14 residues.

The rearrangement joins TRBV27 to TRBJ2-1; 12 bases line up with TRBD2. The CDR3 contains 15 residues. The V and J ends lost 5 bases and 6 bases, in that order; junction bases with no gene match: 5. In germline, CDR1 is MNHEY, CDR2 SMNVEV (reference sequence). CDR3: CASSTGLAGINEQFF. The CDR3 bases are TGTGCCAGCAGTACCGGACTAGCGGGAATCAATGAGCAGTTCTTC.

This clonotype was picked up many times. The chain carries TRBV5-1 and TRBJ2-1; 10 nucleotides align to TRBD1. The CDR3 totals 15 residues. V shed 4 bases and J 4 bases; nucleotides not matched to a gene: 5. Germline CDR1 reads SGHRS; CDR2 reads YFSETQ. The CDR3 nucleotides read TGCGCCAGCAGCCTCGACAGGGGGCTTTACAATGAGCAGTTCTTC. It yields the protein CASSLDRGLYNEQFF.

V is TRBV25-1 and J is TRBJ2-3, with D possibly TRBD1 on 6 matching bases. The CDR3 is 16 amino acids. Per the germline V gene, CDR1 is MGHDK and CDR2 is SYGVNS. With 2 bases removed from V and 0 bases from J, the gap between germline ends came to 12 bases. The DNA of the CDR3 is TGTGCCAGCAGTGAAACGGGACACCGAAGCACAGATACGCAGTATTTT. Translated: CASSETGHRSTDTQYF.

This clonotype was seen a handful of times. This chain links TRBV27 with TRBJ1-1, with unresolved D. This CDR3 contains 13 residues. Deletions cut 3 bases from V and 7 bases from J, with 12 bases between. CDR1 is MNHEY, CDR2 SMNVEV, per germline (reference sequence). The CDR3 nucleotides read TGTGCCAGCAGTTTGAGTTACGGGATTGAAGCTTTCTTT. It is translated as CASSLSYGIEAFF.

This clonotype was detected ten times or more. The DNA for the CDR3 is TGTGCCACCAGCCTAGACAGGGGGAACTATGGCTACACCTTC. This gives the protein CATSLDRGNYGYTF. This chain joins TRBV15 and TRBJ1-2; 9 nucleotides align to TRBD1. Germline trimming cut 5 bases from V and 2 bases from J; bases unmatched to any gene: 3. Germline CDR1 and CDR2: LNHNV and YYDKDF (reference sequence). The length of the CDR3 is 14 residues.

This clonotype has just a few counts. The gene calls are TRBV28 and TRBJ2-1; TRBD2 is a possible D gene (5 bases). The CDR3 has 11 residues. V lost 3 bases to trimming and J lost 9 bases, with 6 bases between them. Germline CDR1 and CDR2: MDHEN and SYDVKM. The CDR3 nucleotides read TGTGCCAGCAGTTTGCGGGTTGAGCAGTTCTTC. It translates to CASSLRVEQFF. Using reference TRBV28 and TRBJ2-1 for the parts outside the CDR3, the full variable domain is DVKVTQSSRYLVKRTGEKVFLECVQDMDHENMFWYRQDPGLGLRLIYFSYDVKMKEKGDIPEGYSVSREKKERFSLILESASTNQTSMYLCASSLRVEQFFGPGTRLTVL.

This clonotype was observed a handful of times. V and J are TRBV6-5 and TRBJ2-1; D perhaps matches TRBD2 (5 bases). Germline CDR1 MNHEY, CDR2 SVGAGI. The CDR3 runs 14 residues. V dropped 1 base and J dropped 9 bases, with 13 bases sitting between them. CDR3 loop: CASSYLVGASEQFF. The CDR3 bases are TGTGCCAGCAGTTACTTGGTGGGAGCGAGTGAGCAGTTCTTC.